This TCR beta chain was sequenced during a study of cytomegalovirus exposure and HLA in healthy donors. Regarding the study as a whole: Most TCR sequences were rare, but some public TCRs occurred in many donors. CMV serostatus was the sole immune exposure data available. Per a prior analysis, the majority of TCR beta V segments were productive roughly 87% or roughly 30% of the time. Reportedly, HLA-A and HLA-B alleles of most subjects were accurately predicted from TCR beta.

This CDR3 contains 14 residues. Per the germline V gene, CDR1 is WSHSY and CDR2 is SAAADI. On this clone itself: Its antigen is undetermined. An end of the junction differs from the germline gene, which may be a read error.

It was with 60 Vbeta and 13 Jbeta primers that the PCR ran. Sequenced by immunoSEQ multiplex PCR; TCRdb stores in-frame clones only, minus some. The sample holds 120,000 or so clones; 74% are singletons and the top ten take more than 3.5%. The receptor was isolated from a man aged 35 to 55 in good health and CMV-seropositive. The sequenced material came from PBMCs. The rearrangement links TRBV10-2 to TRBJ1-5; tentatively, D is TRBD1 (5 bases). CDR3 residues: CASGDWGSNQPQHF. The CDR3 DNA reads TGCGCCAGCGGTGATTGGGGCAGCAATCAGCCCCAGCATTTT.